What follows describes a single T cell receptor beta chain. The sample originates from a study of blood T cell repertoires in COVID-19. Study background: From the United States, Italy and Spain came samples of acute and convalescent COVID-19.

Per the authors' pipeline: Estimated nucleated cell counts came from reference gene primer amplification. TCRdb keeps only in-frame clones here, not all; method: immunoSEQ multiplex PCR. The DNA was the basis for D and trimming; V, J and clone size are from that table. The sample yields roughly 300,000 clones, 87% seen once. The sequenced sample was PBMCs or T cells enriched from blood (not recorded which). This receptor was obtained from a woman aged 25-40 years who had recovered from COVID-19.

The CDR3 loop is CASSESGFPNYGYTF. The CDR3 DNA is TGTGCCAGCAGTGAGTCGGGGTTTCCTAACTATGGCTACACCTTC. This rearrangement joins TRBV25-1 to TRBJ1-2; D ambiguous. CDR3 length: 15 residues. CDR1 is MGHDK, CDR2 SYGVNS, per germline. Trimming pared 3 bases from V and 0 bases from J, leaving 11 bases between.